The 14 T cell receptor beta chains below were found in one sample sequenced in a study of PD-1 blockade in classical Hodgkin lymphoma. Each of the patients experienced relapse following autologous stem cell transplantation, and their brentuximab vedotin exposure differed. Some clones are missing from TCRdb's copy, which holds only in-frame ones; the method was immunoSEQ multiplex PCR. The data show about 14,000 clones, with about four fifths seen just once and around 22% held by the top ten. Material: peripheral blood mononuclear cells (PBMCs), obtained at baseline. Receptors originate from a human donor with classical Hodgkin lymphoma.

The rearrangement links TRBV11-2 to TRBJ2-5, with 10 bases fitting TRBD2. J was trimmed by 5 bases and V by 2 bases; bases with no gene match: 5. Germline lookup yields CDR1 SGHAT and CDR2 FQNNGV. The CDR3 sequence is 15 residues long. The CDR3 nucleotides read TGTGCCAGCAGCTTAACAGCGGGGGGGCCGGAGACCCAGTACTTC. This translates into CASSLTAGGPETQYF.

The chain links TRBV29-1 to TRBJ2-1; tentatively, D is TRBD1 or TRBD2 (5 bases each). Germline CDR1 and CDR2: SQVTM and ANQGSEA. Between the trimmed V and J ends, which lost 4 bases and 9 bases, there was a span of 13 bases. This CDR3 is 12 amino acids long. The CDR3 here is CSVAEGRGEQFF. The CDR3 nucleotides read TGCAGCGTTGCTGAGGGGCGCGGTGAGCAGTTCTTC.

The sample holds one count of this clone. Here the CDR3 reads CASSELAEVLTVYNEQFF. CDR3 DNA sequence: TGTGCCAGCAGTGAGTTGGCAGAGGTTCTGACAGTCTACAATGAGCAGTTCTTC. The chain couples TRBV27 to TRBJ2-1, with D maybe TRBD1 (5 bases). Between the trimmed V and J ends, which lost 5 bases and 3 bases, there was a span of 23 bases. The germline V gene has CDR1 MNHEY and CDR2 SMNVEV (reference sequence). The CDR3 runs to 18 residues.

V and J are TRBV7-6 and TRBJ1-2; the D gene is possibly TRBD1 (5 bases). CDR3 length: 18 residues. V dropped 0 bases and J dropped 3 bases, with 20 bases sitting between them. Looked up from germline, CDR1 is SGHVS and CDR2 is FNYEAQ. The chain's CDR3 is CASSLATTKGVGDYGYTF. CDR3 nucleotide sequence: TGTGCCAGCAGCTTAGCAACGACAAAAGGGGTGGGGGACTATGGCTACACCTTC.

V usage is TRBV9 and J usage is TRBJ1-2; a weak D match, TRBD1 (6 bases). There are 15 residues in the CDR3. Germline-derived CDR1 and CDR2 are SGDLS and YYNGEE. Trimming took 0 bases from V and 3 from J, leaving 12 bases between them. CDR3 nucleotides: TGTGCCAGCAGCGTAGGGGGGGCTAGGGACTATGGCTACACCTTC. It encodes CASSVGGARDYGYTF.

The chain employs TRBV11-2 and TRBJ1-5, with D unclear. With 3 bases removed from V and 5 bases from J, the gap between germline ends came to 11 bases. The CDR3 extends over 14 amino acids. CDR1 is SGHAT and CDR2 is FQNNGV in the germline V gene. CDR3 sequence (DNA): TGTGCCAGCAGCTTGTCGCGGGCGCATCAGCCCCAGCATTTT. It specifies CASSLSRAHQPQHF.

The chain has TRBV2 and TRBJ2-4; TRBD2 matches 9 bases. The V gene's germline CDR1 is SNHLY and CDR2 FYNNEI. V gave up 10 bases and J gave up 3 bases; unmatched junction bases: 4. CDR3 size: 13 residues. The CDR3 reads CATSSGDKNIQYF. The CDR3 DNA reads TGTGCCACCTCTAGCGGGGACAAAAACATTCAGTACTTC.

The rearrangement joins TRBV5-6 to TRBJ2-5; 7 positions agree with TRBD1. This CDR3 comprises 15 residues. The germline V gene has CDR1 SGHDT and CDR2 YYEEEE. Unmatched junction bases numbered 9, after V lost 3 bases and J lost 4 bases. CDR3 region: CASSWTGPGGETQYF. The CDR3 region has the DNA TGTGCCAGCAGCTGGACCGGGCCAGGGGGAGAGACCCAGTACTTC.

The chain links TRBV6-5 to TRBJ2-6; no clear D gene. Trimming took 4 bases from V and 1 from J, leaving 11 bases between them. The germline V gene has CDR1 MNHEY and CDR2 SVGAGI. The length of the CDR3 is 16 residues. CDR3 region: CASSWVPESGANVLTF. The CDR3 DNA reads as TGTGCCAGCAGTTGGGTGCCTGAATCTGGGGCCAACGTCCTGACTTTC.

The chain employs TRBV5-5 and TRBJ2-5; perhaps D is TRBD1 or TRBD2 (5 bases each). This CDR3 spans 16 amino acids. From germline, CDR1 is SGHKS and CDR2 YYEKEE (reference sequence). V was trimmed by 0 bases and J by 7 bases, leaving 19 bases between them. In nucleotides, the CDR3 is TGTGCCAGCAGCTTGGATGGAGGCTCCAGGGCTTGGACCCAGTACTTC. Encoded protein: CASSLDGGSRAWTQYF.

The V and J genes are TRBV7-2 and TRBJ2-2, with a weak D call TRBD2 (6 bases). CDR1 is SGHTA, CDR2 FQGNSA, per germline. The ends were cut back, 0 bases at V and 4 bases at J, with 9 bases in the middle. This CDR3 contains 15 residues. The CDR3 here is CASSLAGGVTGELFF. The CDR3 bases are TGTGCCAGCAGCTTAGCGGGGGGTGTCACCGGGGAGCTGTTTTTT.

This clone was picked up one time. The chain employs TRBV27 and TRBJ1-1; 10 nucleotides line up with TRBD1. CDR1 MNHEY and CDR2 SMNVEV come from the germline V gene (reference sequence). With 7 bases clipped from V and 7 bases from J, the junction kept 9 bases outside the gene matches. There are 14 residues in the CDR3. CDR3 in DNA: TGTGCCAGCATTCCGGACCGGGACAGGGGTGAAGCTTTCTTT. Protein sequence: CASIPDRDRGEAFF.

This clone was picked up a small number of times. J is TRBJ1-4 and V is TRBV6-6, with 9 bases lining up with TRBD1. From germline, CDR1 is MNHNY and CDR2 SVGAGI (reference sequence). J was trimmed by 13 bases and V by 4 bases; bases with no gene match: 10. CDR3 size: 14 residues. This CDR3 reads CASSSSRDRVALFF. In nucleotides, the CDR3 is TGTGCCAGCAGTTCGTCCCGGGACAGGGTGGCACTGTTTTTT.

This chain uses TRBV7-8 with TRBJ1-2; possibly TRBD1 for D (6 bases). V lost 5 bases, J lost 7 bases, and 14 bases lay in between. This CDR3 has 13 residues. Germline CDR1 is SGHVS and CDR2 is FQNEAQ. The DNA of the CDR3 is TGTGCCAGCAGCCTATTAAAGACAGGTGGCTACACCTTC. Translated, it gives CASSLLKTGGYTF. Full variable domain (remainder filled in from reference TRBV7-8 and TRBJ1-2): GAGVSQSPRYKVAKRGQDVALRCDPISGHVSLFWYQQALGQGPEFLTYFQNEAQLDKSGLPSDRFFAERPEGSVSTLKIQRTQQEDSAVYLCASSLLKTGGYTFGSGTRLTVV.